This TCR beta chain was identified during a study of blood T cell repertoires in COVID-19. Study summary: T cells, B-cell-depleted T cells, or PBMCs provided the cDNA or gDNA that served as material.

Methods used by the authors: Quantification of nucleated cells was approximated via reference gene primer amplification. The table came from immunoSEQ multiplex PCR; TCRdb's copy has only in-frame clones and leaves some out. D and trimming come from the DNA, and the V and J calls and clone size come from that table. Of more than 150,000 clones in the sample, about 89% were seen once. The CDR3 contains 15 residues. The V end lost 1 base, the J end lost 6 bases, and 12 bases lay between the germline ends. The germline V gene encodes CDR1 MGHRA and CDR2 YSYEKL. The chain couples TRBV4-1 to TRBJ2-2; D is possibly TRBD1 (5 bases). The sequence was obtained from a man aged 35 to 55 with active or convalescent COVID-19. What was sequenced was peripheral blood. As DNA, the CDR3 is TGCGCCAGCAGCCAAGCCGCAGGGCCCGCCGGGGAGCTGTTTTTT. Its translation: CASSQAAGPAGELFF.